This TCR beta chain was recorded in a study of identical twins (dated by TCRdb to about 2016). About the investigation overall: To test whether fetal clonotypes persist, the study used deep sequencing on TCR alpha and beta repertoires from monozygotic twins, unrelated adults of various ages, and cord blood. To rule out contamination, replicate twin experiments were performed at different times with different library preparation protocols.

As concerns this clonotype: Its antigen is not yet known. A clone one base away is much larger, so this may be a read error.

What the study reported, not specific to this receptor: Abundant cord blood beta clonotypes carried fewer insertions; young adult naive repertoires showed a weaker similar trend, while memory repertoires showed none. Invariant T cells such as MAIT and iNKT could partly confound zero-insertion analyses, though diverse VJ usage argued against this for most clonotypes. In monozygotic twins, recombination models systematically underestimated out-of-frame TCR alpha sharing, but the models matched the sharing seen between unrelated individuals. Because the same donors could not be followed over many years, conclusions were based on cross-sectional statistical analysis. Out-of-frame TCR alpha sequences shared between twins showed an excess of low generation-probability sequences compared with coincidental sharing between unrelated individuals. A weaker excess of twin sharing was found in beta out-of-frame sequences because the signal-to-noise ratio was lowered by fewer shared sequences.

The protocol used for the library was 5' RACE. Data came from an Illumina HiSeq 2000. A universal primer binding site was added through template switching, and the final cDNA carried a unique molecular identifier so that TCR cDNA molecules could be counted accurately. Specific primers in the conserved constant-segment region were used to synthesize first-strand cDNA for TCR alpha and beta chains. To control for contamination, each cDNA library was double barcoded with a SMART-Mk sample barcode plus Illumina barcodes. TruSeq adapter sequences along with Illumina sample barcodes were introduced in two successive PCR steps. Sequencing of the TCR alpha and beta cDNA libraries was done on the Illumina HiSeq platform using custom primers. In the original analysis: MiGEC processed the raw reads to extract unique molecular identifiers, while MiXCR was used to determine the CDR3 positions. Recombination models were inferred per individual with the repgenHMM and IGoR tools using an EM algorithm. The analysis of shared clonotypes was done with the tcR package in R, with sharing normalized by the product of cloneset sizes. To study raw recombination free of thymic and clonal selection effects, out-of-frame nonproductive sequences were analyzed. Clones were called with MiXCR by TCRdb after fastp trimmed the public reads at Q25, and only in-frame beta chains were retained. Rows matching on CDR3 protein sequence are summarized as one entry with the most common DNA and genes. The V and J calls, along with clone size, are taken from TCRdb and not from the paper's own processing. This sample has 1.5 million to 2 million distinct CDR3 sequences in its table, and 32% of those were observed once. Around 0.25% of the sample rests with the top ten.

CDR3 length: 11 amino acids, cysteine to phenylalanine. Left in the record is the CDR3 DNA by itself, 33 bases read in frame from the first base. CDR1 and CDR2 (SGHDT, YYEEEE) derive from the germline V gene. Every donor was a healthy Caucasian. Specimen: cord blood. This chain is built from TRBV5-6 and TRBJ2-5; too little of a D gene remains to name it. This sequence was found in a newborn girl in good health. The bases read TGTGCCAGCAGCTGGCAAGAGACCCGGTACTTC. Translated, it reads CASSWQETRYF.